This entry features one T cell receptor (beta chain) sequence. This clone showed up just once. What this receptor recognizes is not known. Within one base of it there is no much larger clone, and no base qualities were kept. Sorted unstimulated T cells, along with proliferating T cells recovered from mixed lymphocyte reactions, underwent TCRbeta CDR3 sequencing. Fresh whole blood from more than 9 HLA-typed healthy donors served as the source for isolating PBMCs. Unstimulated CD4+ regulatory T cells were FACS-sorted to map the origin of alloreactive clones. The CDR3 covers 12 residues, taking in both the cysteine and the phenylalanine. This entry keeps only the CDR3 DNA: 36 bases, framed from base 1. CDR1 and CDR2, per the germline V gene, are MNHEY and SVGAGI. V drops 7 bases and J drops 8 bases, leaving 14 bases in between. This specimen comes from a study of siplizumab effects on memory and regulatory T cells (dated by TCRdb to about 2019). With respect to the entire study: The effect of the anti-CD2 antibody siplizumab on alloreactive T-cell subsets was examined in allogeneic mixed lymphocyte reactions constructed from human PBMCs.

Study-level results and caveats: Unstimulated naive T cells appeared more diverse than memory T cells, and naive cells seemed to contribute substantially to the alloresponse. No functional confirmation was obtained for the suppressive function of proliferating Tregs from siplizumab cultures. Because sequences at frequencies below about 10^-5 were poorly captured, only a minor fraction of alloreactive clones could be mapped back to unstimulated subsets. In reactions with siplizumab, an average of about 62% of mappable alloreactive CD4+ clones were Treg-derived, compared with about 27% in control reactions. A naive or memory phenotype could not be assigned to roughly 75-96% of proliferating CD4+ or CD8+ clones. The cumulative frequency of alloreactive sequences that could be traced back to unstimulated CD4+ memory T cells was significantly reduced by siplizumab.

Library preparation used the immunoSEQ multiplex PCR assay. Each sample had 9 x 10^4 or so TCR templates assayed by the deep sequencing platform. Genomic DNA extracted from sorted T cells was used for TCRbeta CDR3 sequencing. Under the source paper's analysis protocol: Clonal analysis of TCRbeta CDR3 data was done in the R programming language. Alloreactive CD4+ and CD8+ clones were identified by comparing unstimulated samples to CFSE-low samples taken after the reaction. Regulatory or non-regulatory origin of alloreactive CD4+ clones was assigned by matching sequences to the sorted unstimulated Treg and non-Treg repertoires. TCRdb took over this immuneACCESS table, retaining in-frame rearrangements with V and J assigned. Such tables are incomplete; in checked studies, under half of the missing clones stem from an unresolved V gene, and the remainder is unexplained. V and J calls and clone size are given by that table; D and trimming were obtained from the DNA. The sample yields approximately 100,000 clones; roughly nine tenths were counted once. The leading ten clones occupy 0.65% to 0.9% of the sample.

This clonotype was sampled from a human donor in good health. This chain joins TRBV6-5 to TRBJ1-2; the D gene is unclear. Sequences were obtained from Tregs sorted from blood. The CDR3 region reads CASTPNLIGYTF. The DNA reads as follows: TGTGCCAGCACCCCTAATCTCATCGGCTACACCTTC.